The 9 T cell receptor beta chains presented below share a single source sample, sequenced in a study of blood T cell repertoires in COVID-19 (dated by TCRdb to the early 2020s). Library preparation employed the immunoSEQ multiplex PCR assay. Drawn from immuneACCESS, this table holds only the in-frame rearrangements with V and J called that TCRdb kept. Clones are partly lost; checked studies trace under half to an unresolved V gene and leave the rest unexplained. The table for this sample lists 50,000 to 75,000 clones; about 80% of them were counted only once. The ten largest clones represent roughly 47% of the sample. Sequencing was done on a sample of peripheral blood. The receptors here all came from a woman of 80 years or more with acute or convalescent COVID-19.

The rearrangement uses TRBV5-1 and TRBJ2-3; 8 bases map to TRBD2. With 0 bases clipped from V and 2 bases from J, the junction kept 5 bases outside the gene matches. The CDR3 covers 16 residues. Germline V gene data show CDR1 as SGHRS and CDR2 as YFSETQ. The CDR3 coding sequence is TGCGCCAGCAGCTTGGTCACTAGCGGAGACACAGATACGCAGTATTTT. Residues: CASSLVTSGDTDTQYF.

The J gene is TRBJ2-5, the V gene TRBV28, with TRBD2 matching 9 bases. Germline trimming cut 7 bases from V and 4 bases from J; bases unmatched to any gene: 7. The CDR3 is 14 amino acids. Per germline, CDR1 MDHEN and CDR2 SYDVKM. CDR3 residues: CASMGAGGGETQYF. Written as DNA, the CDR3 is TGTGCCAGCATGGGAGCGGGAGGAGGAGAGACCCAGTACTTC.

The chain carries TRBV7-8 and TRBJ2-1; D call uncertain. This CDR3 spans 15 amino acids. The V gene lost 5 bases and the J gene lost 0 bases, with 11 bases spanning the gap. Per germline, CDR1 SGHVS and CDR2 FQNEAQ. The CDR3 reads CASSQRDRSYNEQFF. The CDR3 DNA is TGTGCCAGCAGCCAGCGTGACCGCTCCTACAATGAGCAGTTCTTC.

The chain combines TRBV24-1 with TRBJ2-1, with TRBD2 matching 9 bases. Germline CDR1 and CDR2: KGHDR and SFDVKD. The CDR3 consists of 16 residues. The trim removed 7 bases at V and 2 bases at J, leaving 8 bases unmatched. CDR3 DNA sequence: TGTGCCACCAGACCTGGGGCTAGCGGGGCCTACAATGAGCAGTTCTTC. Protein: CATRPGASGAYNEQFF.

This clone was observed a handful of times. In DNA form, the CDR3 reads TGTGCCAGCAGCTTGGTTGGGCAGAATTCACCCCTCCACTTT. Its protein is CASSLVGQNSPLHF. The rearrangement links TRBV5-6 to TRBJ1-6; D is unresolved. CDR1 is SGHDT, CDR2 YYEEEE, per germline. The V and J ends lost 0 bases and 7 bases respectively, with 8 bases between them. This CDR3 spans 14 amino acids.

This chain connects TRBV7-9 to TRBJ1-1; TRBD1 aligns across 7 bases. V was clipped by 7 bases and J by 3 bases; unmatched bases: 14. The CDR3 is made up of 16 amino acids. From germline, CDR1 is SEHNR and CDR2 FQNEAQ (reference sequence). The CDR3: CASTRQGDRADTEAFF. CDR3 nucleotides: TGTGCCAGCACCAGACAGGGCGACAGGGCGGACACTGAAGCTTTCTTT.

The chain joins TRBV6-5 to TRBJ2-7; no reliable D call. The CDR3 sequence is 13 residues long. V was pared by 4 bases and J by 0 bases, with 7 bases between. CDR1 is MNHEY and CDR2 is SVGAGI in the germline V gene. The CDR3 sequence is CASSLGSSYEQYF. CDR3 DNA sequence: TGTGCCAGCAGTTTGGGCAGCTCCTACGAGCAGTACTTC.

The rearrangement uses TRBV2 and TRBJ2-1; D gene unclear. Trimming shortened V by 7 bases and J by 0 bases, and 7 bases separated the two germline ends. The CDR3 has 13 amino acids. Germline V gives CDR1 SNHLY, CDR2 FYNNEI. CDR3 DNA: TGTGCCAGCATAGAGGACTCCTACAATGAGCAGTTCTTC. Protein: CASIEDSYNEQFF.

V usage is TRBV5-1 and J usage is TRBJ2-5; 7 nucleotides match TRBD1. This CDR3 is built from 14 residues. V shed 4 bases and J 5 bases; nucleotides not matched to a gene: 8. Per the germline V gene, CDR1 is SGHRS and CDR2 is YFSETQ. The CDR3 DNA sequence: TGCGCCAGCAGCACGACTGGCAGGGGGGAGACCCAGTACTTC. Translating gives CASSTTGRGETQYF.